The TCR beta chain under discussion was sequenced for a study of blood T cell repertoires in COVID-19. Libraries were prepared by immunoSEQ multiplex PCR; TCRdb keeps only in-frame clonotypes and omits some of them. In the table there are about 200,000 clones, about 90% of which are singletons. The CDR3 has 16 residues. CDR1 is SGHTA, CDR2 FQGNSA, per germline. V shed 3 bases and J 4 bases; nucleotides not matched to a gene: 5. The count of this clone is one. The rearrangement links TRBV7-2 to TRBJ2-1; the match to TRBD2 covers 11 bases. The sequencing sample was made of PBMCs or T cells enriched from blood (not recorded which). The origin of this receptor is a woman between 25 and 40 years old who had recovered from COVID-19. The CDR3 spells CASSFFTSGGYNEQFF. The CDR3 nucleotides read TGTGCCAGCAGCTTCTTCACTAGCGGGGGTTACAATGAGCAGTTCTTC.